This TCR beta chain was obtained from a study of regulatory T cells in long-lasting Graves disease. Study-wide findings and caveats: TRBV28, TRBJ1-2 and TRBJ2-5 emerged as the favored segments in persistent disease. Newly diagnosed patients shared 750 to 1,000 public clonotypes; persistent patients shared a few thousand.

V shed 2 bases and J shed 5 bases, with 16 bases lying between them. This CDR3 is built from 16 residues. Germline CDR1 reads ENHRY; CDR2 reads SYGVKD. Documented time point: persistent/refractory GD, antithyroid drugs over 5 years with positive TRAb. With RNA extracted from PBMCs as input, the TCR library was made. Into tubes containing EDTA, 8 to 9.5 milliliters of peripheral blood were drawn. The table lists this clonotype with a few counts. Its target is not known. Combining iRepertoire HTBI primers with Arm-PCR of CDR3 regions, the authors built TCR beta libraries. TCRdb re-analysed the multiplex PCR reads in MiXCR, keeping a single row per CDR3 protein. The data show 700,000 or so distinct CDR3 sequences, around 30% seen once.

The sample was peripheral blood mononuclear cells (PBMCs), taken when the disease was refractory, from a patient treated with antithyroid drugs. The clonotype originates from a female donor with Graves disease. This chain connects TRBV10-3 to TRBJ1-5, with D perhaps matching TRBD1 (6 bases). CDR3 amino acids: CAISEPGGRGDQPQHF. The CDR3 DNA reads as TGTGCCATCAGTGAGCCTGGGGGGCGAGGGGATCAGCCCCAGCATTTT.